This paragraph covers one T cell receptor (beta chain) sequence. What it binds is not known. The data stem from a study of blood T cells in healthy people across ages. The study's findings and limits: Considered underestimates were the diversity estimates obtained from one million T cells. Long-lived donors carried more naive CD4+ cells and greater diversity than aged donors.

Trimming removed 5 bases at V and 0 bases at J, with 11 bases between. The CDR3 totals 14 residues. Germline-derived CDR1 and CDR2 are SGHAT and FQDESV (reference sequence). Alongside a J-beta primer mix, a sample-barcoded 5' primer served in a second PCR lasting 7 to 11 cycles. Any given sample supplied a minimum of 2.5 million CDR3-containing paired-end reads. TCRdb redid the calling of the 5' RACE reads with MiXCR, one entry per CDR3 protein. The data hold 790,000 or so distinct CDR3 sequences, with approximately 53% observed a single time. Drawing of peripheral blood yielded about 10 milliliters from each donor.

Sample: blood. The chain uses TRBV11-1 and TRBJ2-7; D not certain. The source of this sequence is a middle-aged man in good health. For the CDR3, the DNA is TGTGCCAGCAGCCTCATAGAGAGCTCCTACGAGCAGTACTTC. It is translated as CASSLIESSYEQYF.